Sequencing of this TCR beta chain was carried out in a study of cytomegalovirus exposure and HLA in healthy donors. Researchers ran the PCR with 60 Vbeta and 13 Jbeta primers. Assay used: immunoSEQ multiplex PCR; TCRdb lists only in-frame clones, some missing. Here the sample spans approximately 220,000 clones, roughly 79% being singletons. Study-wide findings and caveats: One variant, a missense change in DCLRE1C, was linked in a later analysis to TCR beta V- and J-gene trimming.

The ends were cut back, 0 bases at V and 2 bases at J, with 12 bases in the middle. This CDR3 region has 16 residues. CDR1 and CDR2 (germline): SGHRS, YFSETQ. About this clone itself: No antigen is known for it.

Sequencing input: PBMCs. The chain couples TRBV5-1 to TRBJ2-1, with a possible D match to TRBD1 (7 bases). The source of this sequence is a man aged 18 to 30 in good health and CMV-seronegative. Here the CDR3 reads CASSLGQGGAYNEQFF. Here the CDR3 DNA reads TGCGCCAGCAGCTTGGGACAGGGAGGTGCCTACAATGAGCAGTTCTTC.